This TCR beta chain was sequenced during a study of cytomegalovirus exposure and HLA in healthy donors. The overall study: Counted in an early data release were about 80 million unique TCRs from HLA-typed donors. Findings of the study overall: Some V segments, TRBV6-2 and TRBV6-3 among them, were indistinguishable and were therefore excluded. Highest at DRB1 and lowest at HLA-C, TCR association rates differed among HLA loci in a later analysis. Overall, approximately 150 TCR beta chains were annotated as cytomegalovirus-associated.

The PCR contained 60 Vbeta and 13 Jbeta primers. Measured with immunoSEQ multiplex PCR; TCRdb has only the in-frame clones, and not every one. The sample includes fewer than 250,000 clones, approximately 78% of them seen just once. This CDR3 contains 14 residues. Trimming took off 5 bases at V and 6 bases at J, with 11 bases between the two ends. Germline V gene sequence: CDR1 MNHEY, CDR2 SVGAGI. About this clone itself: Its antigen is unknown.

The chain joins TRBV6-5 to TRBJ1-6; D gene ambiguous. Sequencing was done on a sample of PBMCs. This clonotype was sampled from a man aged 25-45 years in good health and CMV-seronegative. The CDR3, as DNA: TGTGCCAGCAGTCCAGTGAATCTTAATTCACCCCTCCACTTT. Residues: CASSPVNLNSPLHF.